A single sample gave rise to the 6 T cell receptor beta chains below, sequenced in a study of T cell responses to AZD1222 COVID-19 vaccine. The assay was immunoSEQ multiplex PCR, and TCRdb's table has in-frame clones only and misses some. The sample has about 150,000 clones; about 85% are singletons. Sequenced material: peripheral blood, taken on day 0 of AZD1222 vaccination. Every receptor here comes from an adult in good health.

The chain combines TRBV5-1 with TRBJ2-5; D is unclear. Germline V lookup: CDR1 SGHRS, CDR2 YFSETQ. V was pared by 4 bases and J by 0 bases, with 7 bases between. The CDR3 has 13 residues. This CDR3 reads CASSNTNQETQYF. The CDR3 DNA reads as TGCGCCAGCAGCAACACTAACCAAGAGACCCAGTACTTC. Full variable domain (remainder filled in from reference TRBV5-1 and TRBJ2-5): KAGVTQTPRYLIKTRGQQVTLSCSPISGHRSVSWYQQTPGQGLQFLFEYFSETQRNKGNFPGRFSGRQFSNSRSEMNVSTLELGDSALYLCASSNTNQETQYFGPGTRLLVL.

The sample holds a few counts of this clone. The chain joins TRBV5-4 to TRBJ2-1; TRBD1 or TRBD2 may be the D gene (5 bases each). Per the germline V gene, CDR1 is SGHNT and CDR2 is YYREEE (reference sequence). Between the trimmed V and J ends, which lost 2 bases and 11 bases, there was a span of 17 bases. CDR3 size: 14 residues. The CDR3 loop is CASSFGTNKDKQFF. CDR3 nucleotide sequence: TGTGCCAGCAGCTTCGGGACGAATAAAGACAAGCAGTTCTTC.

As DNA, the CDR3 is TGTGCCAGTAGTATAGGTGGGTTCTATAGCAATCAGCCCCAGCATTTT. Its protein product is CASSIGGFYSNQPQHF. The V and J genes are TRBV19 and TRBJ1-5; D call uncertain. The CDR3 contains 16 residues. The V and J ends lost 1 base and 0 bases respectively, with 10 bases between them. Germline CDR1 reads LNHDA; CDR2 reads SQIVND (reference sequence).

This clone was counted once. The chain has TRBV27 and TRBJ1-1; no firm D call. The CDR3 is made up of 14 amino acids. The V gene's germline CDR1 is MNHEY and CDR2 SMNVEV (reference sequence). Trimming shortened V by 6 bases and J by 2 bases, and 13 bases separated the two germline ends. The CDR3: CASRESRDNTEAFF. In DNA form, the CDR3 reads TGTGCCAGCAGGGAGTCCAGAGATAACACTGAAGCTTTCTTT.

The rearrangement links TRBV2 to TRBJ2-1, with D possibly TRBD2 on 7 matching bases. V gave up 8 bases and J gave up 9 bases, with 23 bases separating them. Germline V CDR1 and CDR2: SNHLY, FYNNEI. The CDR3 is 15 amino acids. The CDR3, as DNA: TGTGCCAGCGGGGGCCTTTTCAGCGGGGTTAGTGAGCAGTTCTTC. Amino acids: CASGGLFSGVSEQFF.

The rearrangement joins TRBV4-1 to TRBJ2-2, with TRBD2 as a possible D gene (5 bases). Germline assignment: CDR1 MGHRA and CDR2 YSYEKL. Trimming took 0 bases from V and 1 from J, leaving 9 bases between them. The CDR3 length is 16 residues. The DNA for the CDR3 is TGCGCCAGCAGCCAAGAAGGCGGAGGGAACACCGGGGAGCTGTTTTTT. This encodes CASSQEGGGNTGELFF.